The rows below give T cell receptor beta chains drawn from one sample of a study of cytomegalovirus exposure and HLA in healthy donors. Data came from immunoSEQ multiplex PCR; TCRdb stores just in-frame clones and leaves some out. The sample holds a few hundred thousand clones; approximately 84% are singletons and the top ten take around 12%. Sequencing was done on a sample of PBMCs. These receptors were obtained from a man aged 18 to 30 in good health and CMV-seropositive. The CDR3 runs from the conserved cysteine through the conserved F or W. The order of the fields is V gene, clone size, D gene, J gene, CDR3 protein. The D gene is left open where the match is weak. Expanded clones get a size class; other rows say once, few or many, or leave the size out.

TRBV7-2	.	TRBD2	TRBJ2-1	CASSSWEGQEQFF
TRBV9	.	.	TRBJ1-3	CASSSWGVNTIYF
TRBV5-6	once	.	TRBJ2-2	CASSRGAGSTGELFF
TRBV28	.	.	TRBJ1-1	CASIGETLSTEAFF
TRBV27	.	.	TRBJ1-2	CASGPRTLTGYTF
TRBV5-6	few	.	TRBJ2-5	CASSLEEGETQYF
TRBV11-3	.	.	TRBJ2-7	CASSPRTDSSYEQYF
TRBV2	.	.	TRBJ2-5	CASSEGIQETQYF
TRBV6-5	.	TRBD2	TRBJ2-1	CASRSSRGRAGEQFF
TRBV19	.	.	TRBJ1-2	CASSIDRREGYTF
TRBV11-2	.	TRBD2	TRBJ2-1	CASSPGTSGLGGEQFF
TRBV11-3	.	.	TRBJ2-1	CASSQDSHQFF
TRBV2	.	TRBD2	TRBJ2-1	CASSDTLAGVHNEQFF
TRBV6-6	once	.	TRBJ2-3	CASSYSNADTQYF
TRBV5-1	.	.	TRBJ1-1	CASSVTIGVRNTEAFF
TRBV27	once	TRBD2	TRBJ2-1	CASSPSGSPYNEQFF
TRBV2	.	.	TRBJ1-1	CASRAEIRTEAFF
TRBV27	.	.	TRBJ2-3	CASRRTATDTQYF